This note documents a single T cell receptor (beta chain) sequence. Its antigen is currently unknown. This record comes from a study of T cell responses to AZD1222 COVID-19 vaccine. Study-wide context: Doses given second, at about 4 or about 12 weeks, were pooled. Findings and caveats of the study: In a largely white British group with more females than males, clonal diversity was possibly underestimated.

This CDR3 spans 14 amino acids. J was trimmed by 5 bases and V by 2 bases; bases with no gene match: 1. Germline values: CDR1 MDHEN, CDR2 SYDVKM. The data were produced by immunoSEQ multiplex PCR, yet TCRdb's version contains in-frame clones alone and is incomplete. Counted here are 100,000 to 150,000 clones, around nine tenths occurring once; the ten biggest clones make up about 5.4%. The sequence derives from an adult in good health. The material sequenced was peripheral blood, taken on day 0 of AZD1222 vaccination. The chain couples TRBV28 to TRBJ1-5; 9 nucleotides line up with TRBD1. The CDR3 region is CASSLTGGDQPQHF. In DNA form, the CDR3 reads TGTGCCAGCAGTTTAACAGGGGGCGATCAGCCCCAGCATTTT.